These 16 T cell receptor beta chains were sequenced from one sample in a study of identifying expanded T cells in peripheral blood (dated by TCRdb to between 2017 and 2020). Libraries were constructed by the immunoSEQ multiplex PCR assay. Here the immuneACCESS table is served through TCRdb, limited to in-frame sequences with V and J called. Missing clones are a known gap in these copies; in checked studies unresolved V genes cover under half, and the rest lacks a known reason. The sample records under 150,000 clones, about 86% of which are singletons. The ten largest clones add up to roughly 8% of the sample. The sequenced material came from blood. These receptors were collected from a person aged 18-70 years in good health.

CDR3 in amino acids: CASSRLGTFQETQYF. The CDR3, as DNA: TGTGCCAGCAGCCGCCTGGGGACATTCCAAGAGACCCAGTACTTC. The rearrangement links TRBV28 to TRBJ2-5; tentative D call: TRBD1 (6 bases). The CDR3 loop spans 15 amino acids. V shed 6 bases and J shed 1 base, with 15 bases lying between them. Germline V gene lookup returns CDR1 MDHEN and CDR2 SYDVKM.

The CDR3 DNA reads TGTGCCAGCAGTGTGGGGCCTCAGGGGGAGCCCCAGCATTTT. It codes for CASSVGPQGEPQHF. The rearrangement joins TRBV2 to TRBJ1-5, with 7 nucleotides matching TRBD1. The V gene's germline CDR1 is SNHLY and CDR2 FYNNEI. The CDR3 is made up of 14 amino acids. V was pared by 4 bases and J by 8 bases, with 8 bases of the junction left unmatched.

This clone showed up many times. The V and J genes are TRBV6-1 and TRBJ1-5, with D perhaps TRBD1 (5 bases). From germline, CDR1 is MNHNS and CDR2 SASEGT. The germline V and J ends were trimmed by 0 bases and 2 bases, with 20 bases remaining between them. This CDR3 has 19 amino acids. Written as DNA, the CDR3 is TGTGCCAGCAGTGAAGCCCCAGGGCGACGCTCGGGAGGCAATCAGCCCCAGCATTTT. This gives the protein CASSEAPGRRSGGNQPQHF.

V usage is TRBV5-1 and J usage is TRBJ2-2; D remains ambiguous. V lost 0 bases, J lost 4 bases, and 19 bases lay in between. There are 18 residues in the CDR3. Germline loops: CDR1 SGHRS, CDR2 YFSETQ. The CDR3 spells CASSLAVLSMESTGELFF. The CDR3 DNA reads TGCGCCAGCAGCTTGGCCGTACTGTCAATGGAGTCCACCGGGGAGCTGTTTTTT.

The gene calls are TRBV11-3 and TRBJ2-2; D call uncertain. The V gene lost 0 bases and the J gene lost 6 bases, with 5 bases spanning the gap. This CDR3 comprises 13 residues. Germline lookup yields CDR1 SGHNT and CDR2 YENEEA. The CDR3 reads CASSLDLSGELFF. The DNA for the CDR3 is TGTGCCAGCAGCTTAGATCTCTCCGGGGAGCTGTTTTTT.

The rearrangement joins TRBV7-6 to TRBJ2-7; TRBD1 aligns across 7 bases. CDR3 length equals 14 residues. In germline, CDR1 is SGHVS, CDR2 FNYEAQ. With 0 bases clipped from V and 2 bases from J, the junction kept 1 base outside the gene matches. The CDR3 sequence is CASSLAGQTYEQYF. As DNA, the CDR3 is TGTGCCAGCAGCTTAGCGGGACAGACCTACGAGCAGTACTTC.

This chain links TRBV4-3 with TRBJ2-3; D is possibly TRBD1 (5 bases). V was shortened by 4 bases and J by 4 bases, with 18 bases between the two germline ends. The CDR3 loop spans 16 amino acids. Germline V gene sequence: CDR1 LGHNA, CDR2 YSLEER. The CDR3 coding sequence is TGCGCCAGCAGCCCCCTAGGGGCCGGGCCGGCAGATACGCAGTATTTT. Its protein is CASSPLGAGPADTQYF.

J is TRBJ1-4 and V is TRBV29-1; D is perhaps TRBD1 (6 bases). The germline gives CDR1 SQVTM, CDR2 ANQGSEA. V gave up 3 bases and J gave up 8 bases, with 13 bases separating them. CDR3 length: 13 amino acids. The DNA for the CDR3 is TGCAGCGTTGACCTACAGGGTTCCGAAAAACTGTTTTTT. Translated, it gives CSVDLQGSEKLFF.

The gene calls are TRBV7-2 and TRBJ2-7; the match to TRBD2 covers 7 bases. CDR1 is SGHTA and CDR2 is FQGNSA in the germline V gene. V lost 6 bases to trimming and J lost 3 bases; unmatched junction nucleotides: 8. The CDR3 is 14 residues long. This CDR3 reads CASSFTAGDYEQYF. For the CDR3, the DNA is TGTGCCAGCAGTTTTACGGCGGGAGACTACGAGCAGTACTTC.

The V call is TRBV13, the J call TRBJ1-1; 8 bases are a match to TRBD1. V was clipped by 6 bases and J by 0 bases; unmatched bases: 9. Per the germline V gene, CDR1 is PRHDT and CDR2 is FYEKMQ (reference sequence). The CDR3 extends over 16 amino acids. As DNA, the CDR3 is TGTGCCAGCAGTTTAAGCGGGACAGGACTGAACACTGAAGCTTTCTTT. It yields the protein CASSLSGTGLNTEAFF.

The chain's CDR3 is CASSARGTSGTVSDTGELFF. CDR3 DNA sequence: TGTGCCAGCAGTGCCCGAGGGACTAGCGGGACCGTATCGGACACCGGGGAGCTGTTTTTT. V gene TRBV6-1 combines with J gene TRBJ2-2; 13 bases agree with TRBD2. CDR1 MNHNS and CDR2 SASEGT come from the germline V gene. CDR3 length equals 20 residues. V trimming: 4 bases; J trimming: 3 bases; junction bases outside the gene matches: 14.

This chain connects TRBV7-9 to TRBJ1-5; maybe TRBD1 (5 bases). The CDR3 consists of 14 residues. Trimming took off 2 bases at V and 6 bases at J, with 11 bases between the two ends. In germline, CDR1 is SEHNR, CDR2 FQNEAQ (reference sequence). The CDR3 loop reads CASSLLGEGQPQHF. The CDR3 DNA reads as TGTGCCAGCAGCTTATTGGGGGAAGGTCAGCCCCAGCATTTT.

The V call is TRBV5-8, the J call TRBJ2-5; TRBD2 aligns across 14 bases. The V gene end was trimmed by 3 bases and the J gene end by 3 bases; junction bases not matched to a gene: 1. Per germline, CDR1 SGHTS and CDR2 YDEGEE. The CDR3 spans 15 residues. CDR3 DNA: TGTGCCAGCAGCTCGGGACTAGCGGGAGAAGAGACCCAGTACTTC. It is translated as CASSSGLAGEETQYF.

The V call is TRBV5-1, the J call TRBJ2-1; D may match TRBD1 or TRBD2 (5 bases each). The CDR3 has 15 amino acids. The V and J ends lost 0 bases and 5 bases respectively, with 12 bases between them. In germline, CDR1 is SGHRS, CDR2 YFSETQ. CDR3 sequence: CASSLVGTGDNEQFF. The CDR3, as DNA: TGCGCCAGCAGCTTGGTAGGGACGGGCGACAATGAGCAGTTCTTC.

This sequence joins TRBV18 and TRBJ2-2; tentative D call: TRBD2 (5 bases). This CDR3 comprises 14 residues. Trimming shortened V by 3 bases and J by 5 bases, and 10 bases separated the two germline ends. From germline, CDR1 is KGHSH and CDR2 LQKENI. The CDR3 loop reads CASSPGPGTGELFF. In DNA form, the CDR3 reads TGTGCCAGCTCACCCGGTCCGGGGACCGGGGAGCTGTTTTTT. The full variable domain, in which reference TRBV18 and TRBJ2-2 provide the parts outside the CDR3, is NAGVMQNPRHLVRRRGQEARLRCSPMKGHSHVYWYRQLPEEGLKFMVYLQKENIIDESGMPKERFSAEFPKEGPSILRIQQVVRGDSAAYFCASSPGPGTGELFFGEGSRLTVL.

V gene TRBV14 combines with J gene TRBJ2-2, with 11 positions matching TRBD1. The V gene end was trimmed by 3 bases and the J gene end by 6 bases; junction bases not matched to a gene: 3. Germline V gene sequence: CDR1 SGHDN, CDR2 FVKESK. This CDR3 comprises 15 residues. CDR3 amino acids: CASSQLGQGAGELFF. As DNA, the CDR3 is TGTGCCAGCAGCCAGCTGGGACAGGGGGCCGGGGAGCTGTTTTTT. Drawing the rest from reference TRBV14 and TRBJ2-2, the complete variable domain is EAGVTQFPSHSVIEKGQTVTLRCDPISGHDNLYWYRRVMGKEIKFLLHFVKESKQDESGMPNNRFLAERTGGTYSTLKVQPAELEDSGVYFCASSQLGQGAGELFFGEGSRLTVL.